This is a list of T cell receptor beta chains from one sample in a study of human T cells and chemical hapten exposure. From the RACE reads, TCRdb called clonotypes with MiXCR, one entry per CDR3 protein. The sample includes a few hundred thousand distinct CDR3 sequences, 4.5% to 5.5% of them seen just once. Source: whole blood, taken in connection with sensitization to the hapten diphenylcyclopropenone (DPC). The receptors originated from a woman younger than 30 with alopecia areata. Some clones in this sample may be carry-over from other donors' samples. Both conserved end residues are part of each CDR3. D genes are given only for firm matches. The listing skips clone size in some rows; elsewhere it reads once, few, many or a size class.

D gene: -; CDR3 length: 15; clone size: -; V gene: TRBV5-1; J gene: TRBJ1-1; CDR3 protein: CASSPSGARNTEAFF; CDR3 DNA: TGCGCCAGCAGCCCCTCAGGGGCCCGGAACACTGAAGCTTTCTTT
D gene: -; CDR3 length: 14; clone size: few; V gene: TRBV12-3/TRBV12-4; J gene: TRBJ2-3; CDR3 protein: CASSFGIVSGTQYF; CDR3 DNA: TGTGCCAGCAGTTTTGGGATCGTCTCGGGGACGCAGTATTTT
D gene: TRBD1; CDR3 length: 15; clone size: many; V gene: TRBV12-3/TRBV12-4; J gene: TRBJ1-2; CDR3 protein: CASSLRDREVSGYTF; CDR3 DNA: TGTGCCAGCAGCCTGCGGGACAGGGAGGTTTCTGGCTACACCTTC
D gene: -; CDR3 length: 16; clone size: few; V gene: TRBV7-9; J gene: TRBJ1-4; CDR3 protein: CASRIGTPGSNEKLFF; CDR3 DNA: TGTGCCAGCAGGATTGGGACTCCGGGTTCTAATGAAAAACTGTTTTTT
D gene: -; CDR3 length: 12; clone size: many; V gene: TRBV7-9; J gene: TRBJ1-5; CDR3 protein: CASSSDSQPQHF; CDR3 DNA: TGTGCCAGCAGCTCCGACAGTCAGCCCCAGCATTTT
D gene: TRBD2; CDR3 length: 17; clone size: many; V gene: TRBV6-2/TRBV6-3; J gene: TRBJ2-1; CDR3 protein: CASSSAGDGVRDYEQFF; CDR3 DNA: TGTGCCAGCAGTTCTGCGGGGGACGGGGTGCGGGATTATGAGCAGTTCTTC
D gene: -; CDR3 length: 13; clone size: -; V gene: TRBV29-1; J gene: TRBJ2-5; CDR3 protein: CSSAGQAGRTQYF; CDR3 DNA: TGCAGCTCGGCGGGCCAGGCTGGTAGGACCCAGTACTTC
D gene: -; CDR3 length: 14; clone size: few; V gene: TRBV2; J gene: TRBJ2-6; CDR3 protein: CASSTDAGANVLTF; CDR3 DNA: TGTGCCAGCAGTACCGATGCTGGGGCCAACGTCCTGACTTTC
D gene: -; CDR3 length: 12; clone size: few; V gene: TRBV12-3/TRBV12-4; J gene: TRBJ1-5; CDR3 protein: CASREALGPQHF; CDR3 DNA: TGTGCCAGCAGGGAAGCTTTGGGGCCCCAGCATTTT
D gene: -; CDR3 length: 19; clone size: few; V gene: TRBV6-5; J gene: TRBJ2-1; CDR3 protein: CASSYSLLPSHISNNEQFF; CDR3 DNA: TGTGCCAGCAGTTACTCCCTCCTTCCGTCCCACATCTCGAACAATGAGCAGTTCTTC
D gene: -; CDR3 length: 12; clone size: few; V gene: TRBV7-6; J gene: TRBJ2-5; CDR3 protein: CASAVSGETQYF; CDR3 DNA: TGTGCCAGCGCCGTCTCCGGAGAGACCCAGTACTTC
D gene: TRBD2; CDR3 length: 14; clone size: -; V gene: TRBV24-1; J gene: TRBJ2-1; CDR3 protein: CATSDPSGTNEQFF; CDR3 DNA: TGTGCCACCAGTGATCCTAGCGGCACTAATGAGCAGTTCTTC
D gene: TRBD1; CDR3 length: 15; clone size: -; V gene: TRBV4-3; J gene: TRBJ1-1; CDR3 protein: CASSQEGQGQSEAFF; CDR3 DNA: TGCGCCAGCAGCCAGGAGGGACAGGGCCAATCTGAAGCTTTCTTT
D gene: -; CDR3 length: 16; clone size: few; V gene: TRBV4-2; J gene: TRBJ2-3; CDR3 protein: CASSQEDGEGTDTQYF; CDR3 DNA: TGTGCCAGCAGCCAAGAAGACGGGGAAGGCACAGATACGCAGTATTTT
D gene: -; CDR3 length: 12; clone size: many; V gene: TRBV6-5; J gene: TRBJ1-1; CDR3 protein: CASSFGSGEAFF; CDR3 DNA: TGTGCCAGCAGTTTTGGATCAGGGGAAGCTTTCTTT
D gene: TRBD1; CDR3 length: 20; clone size: few; V gene: TRBV12-3/TRBV12-4; J gene: TRBJ1-1; CDR3 protein: CASSPRDRPDFTPMNTEAFF; CDR3 DNA: TGTGCCAGCAGTCCACGGGACAGACCGGACTTTACTCCGATGAACACTGAAGCTTTCTTT
D gene: -; CDR3 length: 14; clone size: few; V gene: TRBV4-3; J gene: TRBJ2-4; CDR3 protein: CASSQEGHGNIQYF; CDR3 DNA: TGCGCCAGCAGCCAAGAAGGACACGGAAACATTCAGTACTTC
D gene: -; CDR3 length: 13; clone size: few; V gene: TRBV4-3; J gene: TRBJ2-1; CDR3 protein: CASSQVPQHEQFF; CDR3 DNA: TGCGCCAGCAGCCAAGTCCCGCAGCACGAGCAGTTCTTC
D gene: -; CDR3 length: 12; clone size: many; V gene: TRBV6-2/TRBV6-3; J gene: TRBJ2-1; CDR3 protein: CASSYKRNEQFF; CDR3 DNA: TGTGCCAGCAGTTACAAACGGAATGAGCAGTTCTTC
D gene: -; CDR3 length: 12; clone size: -; V gene: TRBV25-1; J gene: TRBJ2-7; CDR3 protein: CASSESQYEQYF; CDR3 DNA: TGTGCCAGCAGTGAATCCCAGTACGAGCAGTACTTC
D gene: TRBD1; CDR3 length: 17; clone size: few; V gene: TRBV5-1; J gene: TRBJ2-3; CDR3 protein: CASSLDGRTGDTDTQYF; CDR3 DNA: TGCGCCAGCAGCTTGGATGGCCGGACAGGGGACACAGATACGCAGTATTTT
D gene: -; CDR3 length: 15; clone size: -; V gene: TRBV6-5; J gene: TRBJ1-1; CDR3 protein: CASSYPTAGYTEAFF; CDR3 DNA: TGTGCCAGCAGTTACCCGACGGCAGGGTACACTGAAGCTTTCTTT
D gene: -; CDR3 length: 15; clone size: many; V gene: TRBV7-8; J gene: TRBJ1-6; CDR3 protein: CASGRWAKRDSPLHF; CDR3 DNA: TGTGCCAGCGGGCGGTGGGCAAAACGGGATTCACCCCTCCACTTT
D gene: -; CDR3 length: 14; clone size: few; V gene: TRBV7-9; J gene: TRBJ1-2; CDR3 protein: CASSLDNRVAGYTF; CDR3 DNA: TGTGCCAGCAGCTTAGATAACAGGGTGGCTGGCTACACCTTC
D gene: -; CDR3 length: 16; clone size: many; V gene: TRBV11-3; J gene: TRBJ2-1; CDR3 protein: CASSFQATSGYNEQFF; CDR3 DNA: TGTGCCAGCAGCTTTCAGGCTACTTCAGGGTACAATGAGCAGTTCTTC
D gene: -; CDR3 length: 18; clone size: few; V gene: TRBV7-2; J gene: TRBJ1-1; CDR3 protein: CASSSPGESFALATEAFF; CDR3 DNA: TGTGCCAGCAGCTCACCAGGGGAGAGCTTCGCCTTGGCCACTGAAGCTTTCTTT
D gene: -; CDR3 length: 15; clone size: few; V gene: TRBV5-1; J gene: TRBJ2-5; CDR3 protein: CASSPMEGRGETQYF; CDR3 DNA: TGCGCCAGCAGCCCGATGGAGGGCCGGGGTGAGACCCAGTACTTC
D gene: -; CDR3 length: 15; clone size: many; V gene: TRBV12-3/TRBV12-4; J gene: TRBJ2-6; CDR3 protein: CASSRGGSGANVLTF; CDR3 DNA: TGTGCCAGCAGCCGGGGCGGCTCTGGGGCCAACGTCCTGACTTTC
D gene: -; CDR3 length: 15; clone size: -; V gene: TRBV20-1; J gene: TRBJ1-2; CDR3 protein: CSASKGLARNYGYTF; CDR3 DNA: TGCAGTGCCTCTAAGGGGCTCGCCCGTAACTATGGCTACACCTTC
D gene: TRBD1; CDR3 length: 16; clone size: few; V gene: TRBV3-1; J gene: TRBJ2-3; CDR3 protein: CASSSRGGRPPDTQYF; CDR3 DNA: TGTGCCAGCAGCTCCAGAGGGGGCCGTCCCCCAGATACGCAGTATTTT
D gene: TRBD2; CDR3 length: 16; clone size: many; V gene: TRBV6-2/TRBV6-3; J gene: TRBJ2-1; CDR3 protein: CASSAAGRGEHYEQFF; CDR3 DNA: TGTGCCAGCAGTGCTGCGGGACGGGGGGAGCACTATGAGCAGTTCTTC
D gene: -; CDR3 length: 16; clone size: many; V gene: TRBV18; J gene: TRBJ1-1; CDR3 protein: CASSPDSEPVNTEAFF; CDR3 DNA: TGTGCCAGCTCACCCGACAGTGAACCTGTGAACACTGAAGCTTTCTTT
D gene: -; CDR3 length: 13; clone size: many; V gene: TRBV28; J gene: TRBJ2-7; CDR3 protein: CASSLEALYEQYF; CDR3 DNA: TGTGCCAGCAGCTTAGAGGCCCTCTACGAGCAGTACTTC
D gene: -; CDR3 length: 18; clone size: few; V gene: TRBV6-2/TRBV6-3; J gene: TRBJ2-7; CDR3 protein: CAAGVENPGSGRATGQYF; CDR3 DNA: TGTGCCGCCGGAGTGGAAAATCCGGGATCGGGCCGCGCCACTGGGCAGTACTTC
D gene: -; CDR3 length: 16; clone size: few; V gene: TRBV6-5; J gene: TRBJ1-3; CDR3 protein: CASSVTRRGLGNTIYF; CDR3 DNA: TGTGCCAGCAGTGTTACACGCAGGGGACTTGGAAACACCATATATTTT
D gene: -; CDR3 length: 15; clone size: many; V gene: TRBV20-1; J gene: TRBJ1-1; CDR3 protein: CSARGDPQVNTEAFF; CDR3 DNA: TGCAGTGCTAGGGGGGATCCACAGGTGAACACTGAAGCTTTCTTT
D gene: -; CDR3 length: 12; clone size: many; V gene: TRBV6-2/TRBV6-3; J gene: TRBJ1-5; CDR3 protein: CASSSPNQPQHF; CDR3 DNA: TGTGCCAGCAGTTCCCCAAATCAGCCCCAGCATTTT
D gene: -; CDR3 length: 17; clone size: many; V gene: TRBV6-2/TRBV6-3; J gene: TRBJ2-7; CDR3 protein: CASSYPLWTDLSYEQYF; CDR3 DNA: TGTGCCAGCAGTTATCCCTTATGGACAGACCTCTCCTACGAGCAGTACTTC
D gene: TRBD1; CDR3 length: 14; clone size: many; V gene: TRBV12-3/TRBV12-4; J gene: TRBJ1-1; CDR3 protein: CASSLGQTNTEAFF; CDR3 DNA: TGTGCCAGCAGTTTGGGACAGACGAACACTGAAGCTTTCTTT
D gene: TRBD1; CDR3 length: 15; clone size: few; V gene: TRBV6-5; J gene: TRBJ1-2; CDR3 protein: CASSLSPQGAYGYTF; CDR3 DNA: TGTGCCAGCAGCCTATCCCCGCAGGGGGCCTATGGCTACACCTTC